The rows below give T cell receptor beta chains drawn from one sample of a study of T cells in Graves' hyperthyroidism and ophthalmopathy. TCRdb fed the multiplex PCR reads into MiXCR, producing one record per CDR3 protein. The sample contains over 500,000 distinct CDR3 sequences, 17% of which appear only once. The sequencing sample was made of blood. The receptors come from a woman under 30 with Graves' ophthalmopathy. Both conserved end residues are part of each CDR3. The D gene is left open where the match is weak. A row's size may be missing; if present it is once, few, many or a size class.

d_gene,j_gene,v_gene,abundance,CDR3aa,CDR3nt
TRBD2,TRBJ2-7,TRBV28,many,CASSLSGLAGDEQYF,TGTGCCAGCAGTTTATCAGGGCTAGCGGGAGACGAGCAGTACTTC
TRBD1,TRBJ2-1,TRBV2,-,CASSGGDRGRLAGDNEQFF,TGTGCCAGCAGTGGAGGGGACAGGGGGCGTCTAGCGGGAGACAATGAGCAGTTCTTC
-,TRBJ1-4,TRBV27,many,CASRPGRATNEKLFF,TGTGCCAGCAGACCCGGACGGGCAACTAATGAAAAACTGTTTTTT
-,TRBJ1-1,TRBV28,many,CASSLYRQLRTEAFF,TGTGCCAGCAGTCTCTACCGACAGCTGAGGACTGAAGCTTTCTTT
TRBD1,TRBJ1-4,TRBV20-1,few,CSASSQGAGEKLFF,TGCAGTGCTAGTTCTCAGGGGGCGGGTGAAAAACTGTTTTTT
-,TRBJ1-2,TRBV9,many,CASSVAGGADYGYTF,TGTGCCAGCAGCGTAGCCGGGGGGGCGGACTATGGCTACACCTTC
TRBD1,TRBJ1-4,TRBV14,-,CASSATGTDNEKLFF,TGTGCCAGCAGCGCTACCGGGACAGACAATGAAAAACTGTTTTTT
-,TRBJ2-3,TRBV6-1,many,CASSEVQPGGTDTQYF,TGTGCCAGCAGTGAAGTACAGCCAGGAGGCACAGATACGCAGTATTTT
-,TRBJ1-1,TRBV7-9,-,CASSLSWGGSEAFF,TGTGCCAGCAGCTTAAGTTGGGGCGGTAGTGAAGCTTTCTTT
-,TRBJ1-1,TRBV6-1,many,CASSEWRLTEAFF,TGTGCCAGCAGTGAATGGCGACTCACTGAAGCTTTCTTT
-,TRBJ2-1,TRBV7-2,-,CASQGLPLYNEQFF,TGTGCTTCACAGGGACTACCATTATACAATGAGCAGTTCTTC
TRBD1,TRBJ2-5,TRBV29-1,few,CSVQTGGAGVGETQYF,TGCAGCGTCCAAACAGGGGGCGCGGGAGTGGGAGAGACCCAGTACTTC
-,TRBJ2-7,TRBV7-8,many,CASSLATYYEQYF,TGTGCCAGCAGCTTAGCCACCTACTACGAGCAGTACTTC
-,TRBJ2-7,TRBV15,-,CATSGQGDSYNEQYF,TGTGCCACCAGCGGGCAGGGCGACTCCTACAATGAGCAGTACTTC
TRBD1,TRBJ1-1,TRBV12-3/TRBV12-4,many,CASSLGAGGSENTEAFF,TGTGCCAGCAGTTTAGGGGCAGGGGGGTCGGAAAACACTGAAGCTTTCTTT
-,TRBJ2-1,TRBV3-1,few,CASSQGLRQILESSYNEQFF,TGTGCCAGCAGCCAAGGATTGCGACAGATCCTTGAGAGCTCCTACAATGAGCAGTTCTTC
-,TRBJ2-5,TRBV29-1,few,CSVAPSGHQQETQYF,TGCAGCGTCGCTCCATCGGGTCACCAGCAAGAGACCCAGTACTTC
-,TRBJ1-2,TRBV12-3/TRBV12-4,-,CASSLVGAANYGYTF,TGTGCCAGCAGTTTAGTCGGGGCAGCTAACTATGGCTACACCTTC